This T cell receptor beta chain was documented in a study of CD8 T cells in ankylosing spondylitis (dated 2017 in TCRdb). The study in broad terms: The study set out to find disease-linked TCR variants by profiling T cell receptor beta repertoires in ankylosing spondylitis patients and healthy donors. In total, the full study cohort was made up of roughly 110 healthy donors and 25 or so ankylosing spondylitis patients. Samples of peripheral blood were taken, and for ankylosing spondylitis patients, synovial fluid was collected as well.

There are many counts of this clonotype. This receptor's antigen is unknown. Base qualities were left out, and no much larger clone turns up one base away. Findings and caveats that apply to the study as a whole: Some motif variants were previously reported in synovial fluid and blood of reactive arthritis patients, suggesting common disease-initiation mechanisms. Significant enrichment of the disease-linked clones was reported in matched synovial fluid samples from ankylosing spondylitis patients. A TCR beta motif of several highly homologous amino acid variants appeared characteristic of blood from ankylosing spondylitis patients. The disease-linked clones showed a CD8+ phenotype and occurred at relatively low frequencies in peripheral blood.

TCRdb names Illumina HiSeq 2500 as the instrument used. TCR beta libraries were prepared by quantitative 5'-RACE with molecular barcodes. As for the authors' bioinformatics: A new computational method based on a probabilistic model of VDJ rearrangement was used to identify disease-linked TCR variants. TCRdb reworked the public reads: Q25 trimming with fastp, MiXCR clone assembly, productive beta chains retained. Entries that share a CDR3 protein sequence are merged under the most common genes and DNA. None of the V and J calls come from the authors' own analysis; TCRdb made them. The sample table contains some 130,000 distinct CDR3 sequences; only one count was recorded for roughly 15% of them. Together, the top ten hold about 3% of the sample. Counted from cysteine to phenylalanine, this CDR3 has 13 amino acids. Only the CDR3 part of the read is kept: 39 bases, read in frame from the first base. V was cut back by 1 base and J by 5 bases, leaving a gap of 8 bases between them. Taken from the germline V gene, the CDR1 and CDR2 loops are MNHEY and SVGAGI.

Sequencing was done on a sample of blood, either unsorted or a sorted T cell fraction (not recorded which). The receptor comes from a female donor with ankylosing spondylitis or in good health (not recorded which). The rearrangement combines TRBV6-5 with TRBJ2-5, with the D gene not confidently named. The CDR3 reads as follows: CASSYLFEETQYF. The DNA sequence is TGTGCCAGCAGTTACTTGTTCGAGGAGACCCAGTACTTC.